This T cell receptor (beta chain) was identified during a study of T cells in Graves' hyperthyroidism and ophthalmopathy. Study-level results: Ophthalmopathy, as predicted by the model, came a median about seven months after the prediction. Blood held most thyroid clonotypes expanded above 0.001 frequency.

Notes on this clonotype: Its target is not known.

Trimming left V 7 bases short and J 6 bases short, with 17 bases between. CDR3 size: 15 residues. The germline V gene has CDR1 SGDLS and CDR2 YYNGEE. RNA transcripts yielded amplified TCR beta CDR3 regions. First-round RT-PCR of the TCR CDR3 relied on the HTBI primer set. TCRdb reanalysed the multiplex PCR reads using MiXCR and keeps one entry per CDR3 protein. This table holds more than 550,000 distinct CDR3 sequences, 45% found once. The TCR originated in an adult man with Graves' disease, either hyperthyroidism or ophthalmopathy (not recorded which). What was sequenced was peripheral blood or thyroid tissue (not recorded which). J is TRBJ1-6 and V is TRBV9, with D possibly matching TRBD1 (6 bases). Here the CDR3 reads CASSPGQLINSPLHF. Written as DNA, the CDR3 is TGTGCCAGCTCACCAGGACAGCTTATTAATTCACCCCTCCACTTT.